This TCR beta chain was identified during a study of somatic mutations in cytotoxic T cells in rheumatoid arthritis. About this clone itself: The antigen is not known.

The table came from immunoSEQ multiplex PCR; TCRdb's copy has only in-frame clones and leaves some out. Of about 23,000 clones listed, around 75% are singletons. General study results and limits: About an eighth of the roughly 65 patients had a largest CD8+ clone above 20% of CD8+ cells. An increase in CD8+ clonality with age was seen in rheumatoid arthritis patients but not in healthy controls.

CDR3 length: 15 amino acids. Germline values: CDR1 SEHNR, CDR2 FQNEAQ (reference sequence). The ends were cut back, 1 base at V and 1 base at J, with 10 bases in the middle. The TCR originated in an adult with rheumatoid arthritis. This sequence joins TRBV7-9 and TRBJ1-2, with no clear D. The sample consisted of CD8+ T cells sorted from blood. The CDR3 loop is CASSLGHPFNYGYTF. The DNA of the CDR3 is TGTGCCAGCAGCTTAGGGCACCCCTTTAACTATGGCTACACCTTC.